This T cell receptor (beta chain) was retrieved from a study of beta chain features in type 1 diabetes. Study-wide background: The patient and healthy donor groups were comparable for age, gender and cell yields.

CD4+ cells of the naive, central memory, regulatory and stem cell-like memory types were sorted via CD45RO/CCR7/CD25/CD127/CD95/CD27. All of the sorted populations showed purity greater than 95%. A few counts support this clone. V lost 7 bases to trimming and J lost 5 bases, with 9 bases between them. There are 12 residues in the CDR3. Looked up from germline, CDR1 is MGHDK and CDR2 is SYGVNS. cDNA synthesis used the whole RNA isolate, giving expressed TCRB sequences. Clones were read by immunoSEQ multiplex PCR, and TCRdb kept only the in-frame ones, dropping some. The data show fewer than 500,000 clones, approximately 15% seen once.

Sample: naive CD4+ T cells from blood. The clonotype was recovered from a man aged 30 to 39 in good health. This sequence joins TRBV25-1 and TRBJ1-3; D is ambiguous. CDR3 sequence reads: CASKGSRNTIYF. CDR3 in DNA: TGTGCCAGCAAGGGCAGCCGAAACACCATATATTTT.